This is a list of T cell receptor beta chains from one sample in a study of cytomegalovirus exposure and HLA in healthy donors. Clones were read by immunoSEQ multiplex PCR, and TCRdb kept only the in-frame ones, dropping some. The data contain about 55,000 clones, 55% to 75% of them singletons. The sequencing sample was made of PBMCs. The source of these receptors is a man aged 35-49 years in good health and CMV-seropositive. The conserved cysteine and the conserved F or W are not part of the CDR3 here. Each record gives: D gene, V gene, CDR3 protein. D genes are given only for firm matches.

>TRBD1|TRBV4-2
ASSPGQGLEPQH
>.|TRBV5-5
ASSLVLEQF
>.|TRBV27
ASRDMGQLETQY
>.|TRBV12-5
ASGFEGGNTEAF
>.|TRBV4-1
ASSQDIGSGQETQY
>.|TRBV7-9
ASSLGTEQETQY
>TRBD1|TRBV4-3
ASSQPGQGLYGYT
>.|TRBV27
ASRERGPGGKLF
>TRBD2|TRBV5-4
ASSLDPSGGPNEQF
>TRBD1|TRBV2
ASSGTGVTEAF
>TRBD1|TRBV5-1
ASSFTGGSSPLH
>.|TRBV5-6
ASSLAGFSTDTQY
>.|TRBV6-4
ASSDSVESDTQY
>.|TRBV30
AWTRQAVTNYGYT
>TRBD1|TRBV14
ASSQVRGQGEKLF
>TRBD1|TRBV6-5
ASSSTGEGNQPQH
>TRBD2|TRBV5-6
ASSSAGGEQF
>TRBD1|TRBV6-6
ASRLSQGGTEAF
>.|TRBV5-1
ASSLERRNSPLH
>.|TRBV6-5
ASTPQGRYNEQF
>TRBD1|TRBV2
ASRWTGPEAF
>.|TRBV2
ASSASSSSTDTQY
>.|TRBV10-1
ASSDSGSRTQY
>.|TRBV30
AWSESELGYT
>TRBD1|TRBV6-5
ASSYSRDRNQPQH
>TRBD2|TRBV14
ASSQVGLAGRTDTQY
>.|TRBV6-1
ASSPTQGDTQY
>.|TRBV9
ASSSATGVNTEAF
>TRBD2|TRBV2
ASRGVGGGGADEQF
>TRBD1|TRBV9
ASSVGIPGQGRSEAF
>TRBD1|TRBV2
ASMGQTFSYEQY
>.|TRBV5-1
ASNFGSGYVNTEAF
>TRBD1|TRBV6-5
ASSRPTGVVTEAF
>.|TRBV30
AWSVRGGGQPQH
>.|TRBV28
ASSLAGDEEKLF
>.|TRBV21-1
ASSKEGQGSPTNTGELF
>.|TRBV2
ASSDYYNEQF
>.|TRBV5-1
ASSPLGTPEGYT
>TRBD1|TRBV5-1
ASSPGGTEAF
>.|TRBV5-4
ASSRGTSLETQY
>.|TRBV29-1
SVAEWRGRLITEAF
>TRBD1|TRBV19
ASSIGGTGMYEQY
>.|TRBV29-1
SGGLAEGEQY
>TRBD1|TRBV5-6
ASSSSPRGPMNTGELF
>.|TRBV14
ASSQGHPFTPFYEQY
>.|TRBV9
ASSVGGELTYEQY
>.|TRBV19
ASSMGREKQKLF
>TRBD1|TRBV5-6
ASSSLGGQGLTEAF
>.|TRBV7-9
ASSLGAGPNTEAF
>.|TRBV30
AWSVGQVNTEAF
>TRBD1|TRBV2
ASSGLRQGAYGYT
>TRBD1|TRBV19
ASRSSGTGAYEQY
>TRBD1|TRBV7-6
ASSLRQGDSPLH
>.|TRBV5-4
ASSPGGGGKNIQY
>.|TRBV9
ASSVEADTFYEQY
>TRBD1|TRBV4-2
ASSQQYKTGFQPQH
>.|TRBV10-3
AISDGQNGHGYT
>.|TRBV7-2
ASSSAGSYGYT
>.|TRBV19
ASRRGNTRTNEKLF